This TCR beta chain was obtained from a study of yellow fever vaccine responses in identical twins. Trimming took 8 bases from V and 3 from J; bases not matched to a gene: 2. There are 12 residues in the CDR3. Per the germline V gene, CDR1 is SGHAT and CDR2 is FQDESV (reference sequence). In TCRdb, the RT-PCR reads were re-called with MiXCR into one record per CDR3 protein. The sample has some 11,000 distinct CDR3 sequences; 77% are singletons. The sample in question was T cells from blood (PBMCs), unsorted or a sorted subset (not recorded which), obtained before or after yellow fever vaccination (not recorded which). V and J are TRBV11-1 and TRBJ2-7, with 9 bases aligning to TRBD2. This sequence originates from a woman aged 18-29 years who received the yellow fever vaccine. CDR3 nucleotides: TGTGCCAGCCTAGCGGGAAGCTACGAGCAGTACTTC. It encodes CASLAGSYEQYF.